The T cell receptor beta chain described here comes from a study of CD8 T cells in ankylosing spondylitis. With respect to this clonotype: Its antigen is still unknown.

Overall study results and limits: A TCR beta motif made of several highly homologous variants seemed typical of ankylosing spondylitis blood. CD8+ by phenotype, disease-linked clones were relatively rare in peripheral blood. Matched ankylosing spondylitis synovial fluid reportedly showed significant enrichment of disease-linked clones.

Researchers built TCR beta libraries using quantitative 5'-RACE with molecular barcodes. In TCRdb, the 5' RACE reads were re-called with MiXCR into one record per CDR3 protein. There are over 200,000 distinct CDR3 sequences in the sample; about 18% occur only once, and roughly 43% lies in the top ten. The CDR3 is 15 amino acids. Germline assignment: CDR1 LGHDT and CDR2 YNNKEL (reference sequence). V was clipped by 1 base and J by 5 bases, with 13 bases between them. The chain has TRBV3-1 and TRBJ2-3; perhaps D is TRBD1 or TRBD2 (7 bases each). The specimen sequenced was blood, either unsorted or a sorted T cell fraction (not recorded which). This TCR derives from a male donor with ankylosing spondylitis. Here the CDR3 reads CASSQGQGGEDTQYF. In DNA, the CDR3 is TGTGCCAGCAGCCAAGGACAGGGAGGGGAAGATACGCAGTATTTT.